This T cell receptor (beta chain) was profiled in a study of vaccination effects on CD4 cells after COVID-19 (dated 2022 in TCRdb). As for the study more broadly: Across the study, the median time from the second dose to post-vaccine sampling was 72 days (range 14 to 241). Cultures from other donors in the study were sequenced with the Oncomine TCR Beta short-read assay on an Illumina iSeq 100. Altogether, around ten COVID-19 convalescent patients and several SARS-CoV-2-naive healthy vaccine recipients made up the full study. SARS-CoV-2 spike-specific CD4+ TCR repertoires were compared before and after mRNA vaccination in COVID-19 convalescent patients and in infection-naive vaccine recipients. Broad study findings and their caveats: Clones induced by infection and clones induced by vaccination both contracted markedly at late timepoints after vaccination, which fits with T cell responses waning over time. In healthy vaccine recipients, vaccine-induced clones were almost all SARS-CoV-2 mono-reactive, with only 1 of 255 cross-reactive with common cold coronaviruses. Only a small number of convalescent patients were included, and no early post-infection timepoints were available, which limited the study.

Receptors were amplified or captured by the immunoSEQ multiplex PCR assay. TCR beta CDR3 sequencing was performed on DNA from the cultured, isolated CD4+ T cells. The authors' analysis ran thus. The analysis removed non-productive TCR sequences, trimmed reads to the CDR3 region, and retained only CDR3s that were 7 or more amino acids long. Antigen-specific clonotypes were identified using the MANAFEST web app by comparison of expansion in peptide wells against reference cultures. For clones to be considered positive, expansion at FDR<0.05 versus reference and all other wells, an odds ratio above 5, and a frequency above 0.1% in two replicate wells were required. Clonotypes significantly expanded in SARS-CoV-2 spike wells and in at least one common cold coronavirus spike condition were defined as cross-reactive. Levenshtein distance calculated with the stringdist R package was used to assess CDR3 similarity, and unrooted trees were constructed with ape in R 3.6.1. Imported from immuneACCESS, the table was reduced by TCRdb to in-frame sequences with V and J called. These copies leave out some clones; in studies compared against another copy, an unresolved V gene accounts for under half, and the cause of the remainder is not known. The DNA was the basis for D and trimming; V, J and clone size are from that table. The sample yields tens of thousands of clones; roughly four fifths were counted once. The ten most abundant clones make up 2% of the sample.

In the ViraFEST assay, PBMC were stimulated with viral peptide pools, and antigen-specific CD4+ T cell clonotypes were then identified by expansion using TCR sequencing. After less than eleven days of culture, CD4+ T cells were isolated with the EasySep CD4+ T cell isolation kit. Participants received two doses of either the BNT162b2 or the mRNA-1273 mRNA SARS-CoV-2 vaccine. The absence of prior SARS-CoV-2 infection in healthy vaccine recipients was confirmed by negative nucleocapsid antibodies before and after vaccination. Each well held under 2.5 million PBMC cultured in IMDM containing roughly 4.9% human AB serum, roughly 9.6 IU/ml IL-2 and gentamicin, along with roughly 10 ug/ml peptides. Half of the culture medium was replaced with fresh IL-2-containing medium on days 3 and 7. Each peptide stimulation condition was cultured in triplicate wells unless otherwise noted. PBMC were separated from whole blood using Ficoll-Paque Plus gradient centrifugation and were then either cryopreserved at -140C or used fresh. Overlapping peptide pools spanned the spike proteins of SARS-CoV-2 and the common cold coronaviruses HCoV-NL63, HCoV-OC43 and HCoV-229E. The QIAamp micro DNA kit was used to extract genomic DNA from the cultured CD4+ T cells.

Notes on this clone: Which antigen it targets is not known. Per-base qualities were not stored, and no clone one base away is much larger.

Based on the germline V gene, the CDR1 and CDR2 sequences are MGHRA and YSYEKL. CDR3 length: 17 amino acids, cysteine to phenylalanine. The CDR3 DNA has 51 bases and is translated from base 1. Between the V and J ends, shortened by 4 bases and 3 bases respectively, the junction contains 18 bases. Recombination linked TRBV4-1 to TRBJ2-2; the D segment could be TRBD2, given 5 matching bases. This sequence originates from a human donor who received a COVID-19 vaccine. Some clones in this sample may be carry-over from other donors' samples. The input for sequencing was CD4+ T cells from PBMCs cultured with HCoV-NL63 spike peptides, taken after COVID-19 vaccination. The sample's cell subset or site label is to be understood as: HCoV-NL63 spike overlapping peptide pool stimulation. The CDR3: CASSRRGSHTDTGELFF. The DNA sequence is TGCGCCAGCAGCCGTCGGGGTAGTCACACGGACACCGGGGAGCTGTTTTTT.